Listed below are T cell receptor beta chains from one sample, sequenced in a study of shared clonotypes between healthy human individuals. The data were produced by immunoSEQ multiplex PCR, yet TCRdb's version contains in-frame clones alone and is incomplete. The table shows approximately 2.5 million clones, with more than 80% occurring only once. The sequenced material came from naive CD4+ T cells sorted from blood. These receptors originate from a man aged 18 to 29 in good health. Each CDR3 is given with its conserved first and last residue. D genes are given only for firm matches. The listing skips clone size in some rows; elsewhere it reads once, few, many or a size class.

TRBV5-1	TRBD1	.	TRBJ1-2	CASSSTGTVLLTSF	TGCGCCAGCAGCTCCACCGGGACAGTCTTACTGACCTCATTC
TRBV9	.	.	TRBJ1-2	CASSPRRQSLNYGYTF	TGTGCCAGCAGCCCCCGTCGGCAGTCTCTTAACTATGGCTACACCTTC
TRBV5-6	.	.	TRBJ2-3	CASSLTAKLFTDTQYF	TGTGCCAGCAGCTTAACAGCAAAACTATTCACAGATACGCAGTATTTT
TRBV28	.	.	TRBJ2-5	CASSPGGGETQYF	TGTGCCAGCAGTCCCGGGGGTGGGGAGACCCAGTACTTC
TRBV5-6	TRBD1	.	TRBJ2-1	CASTTLDRADEQFF	TGTGCCAGCACGACCCTGGACAGGGCCGACGAGCAGTTCTTC
TRBV11-3	TRBD2	.	TRBJ2-3	CASSSGLTSGSTDTQYF	TGTGCCAGCAGCTCTGGCCTGACTAGCGGGAGTACAGATACGCAGTATTTT
TRBV10-3	.	.	TRBJ2-7	CAISGLQRTYEQYF	TGTGCCATCAGTGGCTTGCAGCGCACCTACGAGCAGTACTTC
TRBV7-6	TRBD1	.	TRBJ2-7	CASSLVTGQGAEEQYF	TGTGCCAGCAGCTTAGTGACCGGACAGGGGGCGGAAGAGCAGTACTTC
TRBV5-4	.	.	TRBJ2-1	CASSPRLEGAYNEQFF	TGTGCCAGCAGCCCACGTCTTGAGGGGGCCTACAATGAGCAGTTCTTC
TRBV5-4	.	.	TRBJ2-5	CASSPGPKETQYF	TGTGCCAGCAGCCCCGGCCCGAAAGAGACCCAGTACTTC
TRBV9	.	.	TRBJ1-1	CASSVALDTEAFF	TGTGCCAGCAGCGTAGCTCTTGATACTGAAGCTTTCTTT
TRBV28	TRBD2	.	TRBJ2-5	CASSLSGSGETQYF	TGTGCCAGCAGTTTAAGCGGGAGCGGAGAGACCCAGTACTTC
TRBV6-5	.	.	TRBJ2-3	CASSYSQVPSTDTQYF	TGTGCCAGCAGTTATTCCCAGGTTCCCAGCACAGATACGCAGTATTTT
TRBV18	TRBD2	.	TRBJ2-2	CASSPLSGSFTGELFF	TGTGCCAGCTCACCACTTAGCGGGAGTTTTACCGGGGAGCTGTTTTTT
TRBV25-1	TRBD1	.	TRBJ1-2	CASSVTGQGSYGYTF	TGTGCCAGCAGTGTCACGGGACAGGGGAGCTATGGCTACACCTTC
TRBV6-6	.	.	TRBJ1-3	CASTLMGQHSGNTIYF	TGTGCCAGCACTCTCATGGGGCAGCACTCTGGAAACACCATATATTTT
TRBV4-1	TRBD2	.	TRBJ2-5	CASSRLAGGTETQYF	TGCGCCAGCAGCCGGTTAGCGGGGGGGACAGAGACCCAGTACTTC
TRBV9	.	.	TRBJ1-2	CASSSYLYGYTF	TGTGCCAGCAGCTCCTACCTCTATGGCTACACCTTC
TRBV27	.	.	TRBJ1-6	CASSLNRDSPLHF	TGTGCCAGCAGCCTTAACAGGGATTCACCCCTCCACTTT
TRBV30	.	few	TRBJ1-1	CASRRDENTEAFF	TGTGCCTCCCGGCGAGACGAGAACACTGAAGCTTTCTTT
TRBV7-8	TRBD1	once	TRBJ1-1	CASSTGPDRRFSFF	TGTGCCAGCAGTACAGGGCCGGACAGGCGGTTTTCTTTCTTT
TRBV19	.	.	TRBJ1-6	CASSSLGGRSPLHF	TGTGCCAGTAGTTCCTTGGGCGGTCGCTCACCCCTCCACTTT
TRBV27	TRBD1	.	TRBJ2-7	CASSSWDRTDEQYF	TGTGCCAGCAGTTCGTGGGACAGGACGGACGAGCAGTACTTC
TRBV5-1	TRBD1	once	TRBJ2-7	CASSLLPPGTGSYEQYF	TGCGCCAGCAGCTTGCTACCTCCCGGGACAGGGTCCTACGAGCAGTACTTC
TRBV5-1	TRBD1	.	TRBJ1-4	CASSVSGTGGGEKLFF	TGCGCCAGCAGCGTATCCGGGACAGGGGGCGGTGAAAAACTGTTTTTT
TRBV5-1	.	.	TRBJ2-3	CASSLRGLTGYSTDTQYF	TGCGCCAGCAGCTTGAGGGGTTTGACGGGGTATTCCACAGATACGCAGTATTTT
TRBV25-1	.	.	TRBJ2-7	CASSSGPGGTGSYEQYF	TGTGCCAGCAGTAGTGGTCCCGGGGGGACAGGCTCCTACGAGCAGTACTTC
TRBV10-3	.	.	TRBJ2-2	CAAALAPAGELFF	TGTGCCGCCGCACTAGCTCCTGCCGGGGAGCTGTTTTTT
TRBV10-3	.	.	TRBJ1-2	CAISESGSGYTF	TGTGCCATCAGTGAGTCCGGATCGGGCTACACCTTC
TRBV5-5	TRBD1	.	TRBJ1-1	CASSLRGQVNTEAFF	TGTGCCAGCAGCTTGAGAGGACAGGTGAACACTGAAGCTTTCTTT
TRBV4-3	TRBD2	.	TRBJ2-1	CASSQETSGVGLYNEQFF	TGCGCCAGCAGCCAAGAGACTAGCGGGGTAGGCCTCTACAATGAGCAGTTCTTC
TRBV18	TRBD1	.	TRBJ1-6	CASSPAGTGNNSPLHF	TGTGCCAGCTCACCTGCAGGGACAGGCAATAATTCACCCCTCCACTTT
TRBV18	TRBD1	.	TRBJ1-2	CASSPLTGGVGYTF	TGTGCCAGCTCACCTTTAACAGGGGGTGTTGGCTACACCTTC
TRBV29-1	.	.	TRBJ2-5	CSASAGKFDETQYF	TGCAGCGCCTCAGCAGGGAAATTTGACGAGACCCAGTACTTC
TRBV20-1	.	.	TRBJ2-3	CSASLVTQYF	TGCAGTGCTAGTCTAGTCACGCAGTATTTT
TRBV4-2	.	.	TRBJ1-2	CASSPSRGDNYGYTF	TGTGCCAGCAGCCCCAGCCGCGGGGATAACTATGGCTACACCTTC
TRBV19	TRBD1	.	TRBJ1-6	CASSIENRGNSPLHF	TGTGCCAGTAGTATAGAGAACAGGGGAAACTCACCCCTCCACTTT
TRBV6-6	TRBD1	.	TRBJ1-1	CASSTTGRYTEAFF	TGTGCCAGCAGTACGACAGGGCGTTACACTGAAGCTTTCTTT
TRBV19	.	.	TRBJ1-5	CASSHGGVNQPQHF	TGTGCCAGTAGTCATGGGGGAGTCAATCAGCCCCAGCATTTT
TRBV5-5	TRBD2	.	TRBJ2-3	CASSLLASGSTDTQYF	TGTGCCAGCAGCTTGTTGGCTAGCGGGAGCACAGATACGCAGTATTTT
TRBV29-1	TRBD1	once	TRBJ1-1	CSVERGTANTEAFF	TGCAGCGTTGAACGAGGGACAGCGAACACTGAAGCTTTCTTT
TRBV30	.	.	TRBJ2-5	CAWSVGGFQETQYF	TGTGCCTGGAGTGTAGGCGGCTTCCAAGAGACCCAGTACTTC
TRBV7-9	TRBD1	few	TRBJ1-5	CASGTGVDSNQPQHF	TGTGCCAGCGGGACAGGGGTGGATAGCAATCAGCCCCAGCATTTT
TRBV10-3	TRBD2	.	TRBJ2-1	CAIRPSGIGEFF	TGTGCCATCAGACCTAGCGGGATAGGAGAGTTCTTC
TRBV10-2	TRBD2	.	TRBJ2-1	CASSDPGGTNEQFF	TGCGCCAGCAGTGATCCGGGGGGGACTAATGAGCAGTTCTTC